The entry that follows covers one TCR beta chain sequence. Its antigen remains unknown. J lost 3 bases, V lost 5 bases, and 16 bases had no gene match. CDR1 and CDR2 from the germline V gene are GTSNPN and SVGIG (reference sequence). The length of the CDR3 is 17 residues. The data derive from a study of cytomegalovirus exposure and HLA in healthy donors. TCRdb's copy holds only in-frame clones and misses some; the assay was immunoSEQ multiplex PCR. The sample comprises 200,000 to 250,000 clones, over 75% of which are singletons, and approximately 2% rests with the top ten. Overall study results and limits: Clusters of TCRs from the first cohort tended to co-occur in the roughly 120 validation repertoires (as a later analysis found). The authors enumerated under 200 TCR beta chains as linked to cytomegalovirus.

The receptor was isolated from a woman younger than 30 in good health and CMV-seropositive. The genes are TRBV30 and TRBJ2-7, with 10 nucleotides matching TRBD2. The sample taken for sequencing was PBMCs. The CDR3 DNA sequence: TGTGCCTGGTCAATTGGGACTAGCGAGGTCAACCGCTACGAGCAGTACTTC. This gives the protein CAWSIGTSEVNRYEQYF.